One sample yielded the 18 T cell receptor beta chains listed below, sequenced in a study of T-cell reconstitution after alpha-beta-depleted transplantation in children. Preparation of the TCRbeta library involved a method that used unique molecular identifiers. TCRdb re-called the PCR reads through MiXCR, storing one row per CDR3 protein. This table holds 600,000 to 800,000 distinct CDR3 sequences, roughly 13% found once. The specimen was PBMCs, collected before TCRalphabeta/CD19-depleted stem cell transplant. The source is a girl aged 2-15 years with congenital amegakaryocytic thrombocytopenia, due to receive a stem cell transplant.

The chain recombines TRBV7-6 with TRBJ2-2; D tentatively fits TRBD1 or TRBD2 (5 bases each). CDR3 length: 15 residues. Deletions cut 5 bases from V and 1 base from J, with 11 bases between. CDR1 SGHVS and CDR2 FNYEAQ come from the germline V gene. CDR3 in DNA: TGTGCCAGCAGCACCCCGGGACGGAACACCGGGGAGCTGTTTTTT. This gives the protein CASSTPGRNTGELFF.

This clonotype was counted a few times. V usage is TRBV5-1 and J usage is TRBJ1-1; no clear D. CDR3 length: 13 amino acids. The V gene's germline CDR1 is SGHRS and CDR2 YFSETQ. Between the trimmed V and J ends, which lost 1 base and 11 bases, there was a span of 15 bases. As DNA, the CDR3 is TGCGCCAGCAGCTTGAGTGTGAGCCAAGGGGCTTTCTTT. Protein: CASSLSVSQGAFF.

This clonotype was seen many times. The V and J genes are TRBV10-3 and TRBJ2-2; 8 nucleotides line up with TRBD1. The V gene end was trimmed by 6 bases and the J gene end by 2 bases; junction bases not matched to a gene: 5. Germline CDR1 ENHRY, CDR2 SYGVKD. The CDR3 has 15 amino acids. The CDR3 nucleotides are TGTGCCATCAGACCCGGGACAGGAAACACCGGGGAGCTGTTTTTT. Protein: CAIRPGTGNTGELFF.

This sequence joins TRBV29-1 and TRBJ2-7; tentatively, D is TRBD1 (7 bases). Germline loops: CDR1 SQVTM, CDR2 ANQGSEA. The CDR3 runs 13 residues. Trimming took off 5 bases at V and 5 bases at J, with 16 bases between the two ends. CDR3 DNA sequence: TGCAGCGTTTTAGCGGACAGGTATAACGAGCAGTACTTC. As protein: CSVLADRYNEQYF.

The CDR3 here is CASSLGTSGTGFSNEQFF. DNA of the CDR3: TGTGCCAGCAGCTTAGGCACATCCGGGACAGGGTTTAGTAATGAGCAGTTCTTC. The V call is TRBV7-6, the J call TRBJ2-1, with 9 bases that match TRBD1. This CDR3 is built from 18 residues. J lost 7 bases, V lost 1 base, and 14 bases had no gene match. Germline CDR1 SGHVS, CDR2 FNYEAQ.

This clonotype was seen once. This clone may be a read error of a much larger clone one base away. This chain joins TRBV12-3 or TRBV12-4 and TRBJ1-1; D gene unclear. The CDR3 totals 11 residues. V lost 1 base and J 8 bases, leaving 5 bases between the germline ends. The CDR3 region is CASSLGDEAFF. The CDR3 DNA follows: TGTGCCAGCAGTTTAGGAGACGAAGCTTTCTTT.

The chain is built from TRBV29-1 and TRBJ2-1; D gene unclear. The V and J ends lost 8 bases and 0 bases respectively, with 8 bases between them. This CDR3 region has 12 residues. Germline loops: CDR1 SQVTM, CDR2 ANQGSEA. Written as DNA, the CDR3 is TGCAGCCCCTTATTCTCCTACAATGAGCAGTTCTTC. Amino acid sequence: CSPLFSYNEQFF.

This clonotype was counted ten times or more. The CDR3 loop is CSAPRANVLTF. As DNA, the CDR3 is TGCAGTGCTCCCAGGGCCAACGTCCTGACTTTC. V and J are TRBV20-1 and TRBJ2-6; D is unclear. Looked up from germline, CDR1 is DFQATT and CDR2 is SNEGSKA (reference sequence). V lost 5 bases to trimming and J lost 5 bases, with 4 bases between them. This CDR3 is built from 11 residues.

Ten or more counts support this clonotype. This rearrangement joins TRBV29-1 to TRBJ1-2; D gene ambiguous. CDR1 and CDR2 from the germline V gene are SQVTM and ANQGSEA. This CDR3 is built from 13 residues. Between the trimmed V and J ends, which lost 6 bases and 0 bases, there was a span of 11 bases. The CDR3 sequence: CSVQTAPNYGYTF. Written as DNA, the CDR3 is TGCAGCGTCCAAACAGCCCCTAACTATGGCTACACCTTC.

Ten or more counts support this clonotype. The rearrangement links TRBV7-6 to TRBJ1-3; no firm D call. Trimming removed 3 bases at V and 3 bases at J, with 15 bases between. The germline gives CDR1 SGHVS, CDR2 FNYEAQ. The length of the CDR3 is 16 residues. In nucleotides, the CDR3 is TGTGCCAGCAGCTTTAGTCACGGACTGGATGGAAACACCATATATTTT. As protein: CASSFSHGLDGNTIYF.

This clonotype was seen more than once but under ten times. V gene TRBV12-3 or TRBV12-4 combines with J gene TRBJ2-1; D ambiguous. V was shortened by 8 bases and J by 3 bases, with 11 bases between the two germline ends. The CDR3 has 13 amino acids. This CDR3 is CASQDGNYNEQFF. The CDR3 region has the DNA TGTGCCAGCCAGGACGGAAACTACAATGAGCAGTTCTTC.

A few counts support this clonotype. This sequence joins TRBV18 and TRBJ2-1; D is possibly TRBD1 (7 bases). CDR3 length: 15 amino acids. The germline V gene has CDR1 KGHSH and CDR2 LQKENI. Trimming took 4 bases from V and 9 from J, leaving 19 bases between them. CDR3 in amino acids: CASSLNGGGVSEQFF. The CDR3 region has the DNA TGTGCCAGCTCACTGAACGGAGGGGGCGTAAGTGAGCAGTTCTTC.

The CDR3 here is CSVEVWNTEAFF. CDR3 coding DNA: TGCAGCGTTGAAGTTTGGAACACTGAAGCTTTCTTT. The chain uses TRBV29-1 and TRBJ1-1; D not certain. Germline values: CDR1 SQVTM, CDR2 ANQGSEA. The CDR3 covers 12 residues. V shed 1 base and J shed 1 base, with 4 bases lying between them.

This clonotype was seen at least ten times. In DNA, the CDR3 is TGCAGTGCTAGGCCCCCAAGCCCTAACTCCTACGAGCAGTACTTC. This codes for CSARPPSPNSYEQYF. This rearrangement joins TRBV20-1 to TRBJ2-7; D is unclear. The V gene's germline CDR1 is DFQATT and CDR2 SNEGSKA (reference sequence). V was pared by 3 bases and J by 0 bases, with 15 bases between. The CDR3 is made up of 15 amino acids.

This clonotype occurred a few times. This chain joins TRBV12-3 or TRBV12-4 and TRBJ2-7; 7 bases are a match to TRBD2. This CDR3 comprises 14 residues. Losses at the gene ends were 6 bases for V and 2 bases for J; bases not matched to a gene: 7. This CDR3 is CASSQAGRTYEQYF. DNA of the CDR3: TGTGCCAGCAGCCAAGCGGGACGAACCTACGAGCAGTACTTC.

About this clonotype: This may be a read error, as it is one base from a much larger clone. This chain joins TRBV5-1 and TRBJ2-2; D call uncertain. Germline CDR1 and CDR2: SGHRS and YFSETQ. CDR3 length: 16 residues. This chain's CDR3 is CASSLTSKDITVELFF. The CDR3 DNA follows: TGCGCCAGCAGCTTGACCTCAAAAGACATCACCGTGGAGCTGTTTTTT.

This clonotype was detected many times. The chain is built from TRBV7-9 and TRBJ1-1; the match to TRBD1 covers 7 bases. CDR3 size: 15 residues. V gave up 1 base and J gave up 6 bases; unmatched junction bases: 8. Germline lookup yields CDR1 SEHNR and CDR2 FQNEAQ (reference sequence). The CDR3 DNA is TGTGCCAGCAGCTTAGAGGGGGCGCTTAACCCTGAAGCTTTCTTT. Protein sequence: CASSLEGALNPEAFF. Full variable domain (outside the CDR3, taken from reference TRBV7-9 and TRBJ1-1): DTGVSQNPRHKITKRGQNVTFRCDPISEHNRLYWYRQTLGQGPEFLTYFQNEAQLEKSRLLSDRFSAERPKGSFSTLEIQRTEQGDSAMYLCASSLEGALNPEAFFGQGTRLTVV.

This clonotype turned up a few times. CDR3 loop: CASSLVQGKSQETQYF. Here the CDR3 DNA reads TGCGCCAGCAGCTTGGTCCAGGGGAAGTCACAAGAGACCCAGTACTTC. The chain uses TRBV5-1 and TRBJ2-5, with D tentatively TRBD1 (6 bases). Trimming took 0 bases from V and 2 from J, leaving 14 bases between them. Per the germline V gene, CDR1 is SGHRS and CDR2 is YFSETQ. The CDR3 is 16 residues long.